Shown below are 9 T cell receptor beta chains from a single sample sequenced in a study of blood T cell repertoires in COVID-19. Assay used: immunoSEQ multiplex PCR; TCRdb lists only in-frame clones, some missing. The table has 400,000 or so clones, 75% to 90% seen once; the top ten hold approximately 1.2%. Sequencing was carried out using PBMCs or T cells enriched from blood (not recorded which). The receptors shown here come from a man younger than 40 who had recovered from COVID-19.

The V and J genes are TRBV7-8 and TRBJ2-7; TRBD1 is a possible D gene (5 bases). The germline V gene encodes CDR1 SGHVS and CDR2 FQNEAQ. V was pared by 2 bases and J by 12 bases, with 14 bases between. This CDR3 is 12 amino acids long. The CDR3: CASSLTAGSLYF. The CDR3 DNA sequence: TGTGCCAGCAGCTTAACGGCAGGGTCTTTGTACTTC.

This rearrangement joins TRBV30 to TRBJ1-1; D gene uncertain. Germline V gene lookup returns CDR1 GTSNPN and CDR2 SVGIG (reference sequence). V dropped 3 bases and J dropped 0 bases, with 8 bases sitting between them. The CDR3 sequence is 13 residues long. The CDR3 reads CAWRSWLNTEAFF. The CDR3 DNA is TGTGCCTGGAGGAGCTGGTTGAACACTGAAGCTTTCTTT.

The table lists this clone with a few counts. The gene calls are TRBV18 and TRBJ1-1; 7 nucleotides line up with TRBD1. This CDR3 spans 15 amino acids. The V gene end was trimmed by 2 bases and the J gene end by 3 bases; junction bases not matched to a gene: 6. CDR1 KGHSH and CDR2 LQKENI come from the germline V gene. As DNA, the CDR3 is TGTGCCAGCTCACCATCTGAGACAGGGTACACTGAAGCTTTCTTT. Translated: CASSPSETGYTEAFF.

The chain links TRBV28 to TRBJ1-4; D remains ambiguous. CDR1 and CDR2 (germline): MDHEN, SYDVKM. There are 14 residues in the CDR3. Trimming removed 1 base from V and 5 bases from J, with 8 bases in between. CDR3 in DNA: TGTGCCAGCAGTTTATACACAGAGAATGAAAAACTGTTTTTT. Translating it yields CASSLYTENEKLFF.

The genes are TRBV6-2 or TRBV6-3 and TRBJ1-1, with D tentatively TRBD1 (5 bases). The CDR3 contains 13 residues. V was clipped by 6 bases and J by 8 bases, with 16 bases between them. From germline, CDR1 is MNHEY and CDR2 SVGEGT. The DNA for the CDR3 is TGTGCCAGCAGCTCCAGACAGACCTTCGAAGCTTTCTTT. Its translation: CASSSRQTFEAFF.

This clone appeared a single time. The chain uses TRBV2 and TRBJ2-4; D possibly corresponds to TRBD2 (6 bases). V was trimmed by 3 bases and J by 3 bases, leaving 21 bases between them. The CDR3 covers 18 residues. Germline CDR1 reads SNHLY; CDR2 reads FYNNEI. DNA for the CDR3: TGTGCCAGCAGTGAGTGGGAGCCCGGGAGAGGTGGCAAAAACATTCAGTACTTC. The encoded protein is CASSEWEPGRGGKNIQYF.

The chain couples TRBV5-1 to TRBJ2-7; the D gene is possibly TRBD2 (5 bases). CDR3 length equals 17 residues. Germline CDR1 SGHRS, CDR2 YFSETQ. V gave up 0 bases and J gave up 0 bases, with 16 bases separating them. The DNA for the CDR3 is TGCGCCAGCAGCTTGGCCGTTAAAACTAGTCCCTCCTACGAGCAGTACTTC. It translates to CASSLAVKTSPSYEQYF.

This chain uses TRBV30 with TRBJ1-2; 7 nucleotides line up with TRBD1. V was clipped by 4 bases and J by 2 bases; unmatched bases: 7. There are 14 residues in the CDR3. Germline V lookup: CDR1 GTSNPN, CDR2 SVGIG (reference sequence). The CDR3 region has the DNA TGTGCCTGGAATCGACAGGGCTCGAACTATGGCTACACCTTC. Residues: CAWNRQGSNYGYTF.

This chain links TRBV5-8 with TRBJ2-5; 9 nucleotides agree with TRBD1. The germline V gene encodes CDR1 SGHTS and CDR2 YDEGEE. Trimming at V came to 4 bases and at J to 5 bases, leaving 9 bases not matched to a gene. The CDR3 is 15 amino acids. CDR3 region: CASSLHRGRIETQYF. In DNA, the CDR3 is TGTGCCAGCAGCCTCCACAGGGGGCGCATCGAGACCCAGTACTTC.